This T cell receptor beta chain was sequenced in a study of blood T cells in healthy people across ages. Study-wide points: Age brought a roughly linear fall in TCR beta diversity measured per million T cells. Since the PBMCs were unsorted, naive and antigen-experienced cells could not be conclusively compared.

Alongside a J-beta primer mix, a sample-barcoded 5' primer served in a second PCR lasting roughly 6 to 11 cycles. Unique molecular identifiers of 12 random nucleotides labeled each cDNA. TCRdb analysed the 5' RACE reads with MiXCR anew, one entry per CDR3 protein. The profile shows about 720,000 distinct CDR3 sequences, 25% of them singletons. Notes on this clonotype: Its antigen remains unknown.

The CDR3 is 16 amino acids. The V gene's germline CDR1 is MNHNY and CDR2 SVGAGI (reference sequence). Trimming pared 6 bases from V and 7 bases from J, leaving 23 bases between. These data also featured in a second study, about T cells of mothers and their children.

Sample: blood. The V gene is TRBV6-6, the J gene TRBJ2-3; tentative D call: TRBD2 (5 bases). This sequence was found in a boy between 5 and 17 years old in good health. This CDR3 reads CASSPGASGRGNTQYF. For the CDR3, the DNA is TGTGCCAGCAGCCCCGGAGCGAGTGGGAGAGGAAATACGCAGTATTTT.